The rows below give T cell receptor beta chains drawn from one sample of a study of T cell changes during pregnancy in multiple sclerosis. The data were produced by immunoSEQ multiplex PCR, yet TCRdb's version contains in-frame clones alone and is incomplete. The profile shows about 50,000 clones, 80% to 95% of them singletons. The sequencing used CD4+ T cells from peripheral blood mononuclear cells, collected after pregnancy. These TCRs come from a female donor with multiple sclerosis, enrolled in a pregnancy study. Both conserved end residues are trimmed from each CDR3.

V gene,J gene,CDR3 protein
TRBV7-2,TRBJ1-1,ASSLLARQAYTEAF
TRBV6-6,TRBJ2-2,ASMTSGSRGELF
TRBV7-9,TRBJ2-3,ASSTPGLAGGLDTQY
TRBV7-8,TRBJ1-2,ASSLAGGGGYT
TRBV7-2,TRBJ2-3,ASSLGGTDTQY
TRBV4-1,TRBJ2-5,ASSQWSGETQY
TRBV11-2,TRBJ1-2,ASSLRQGGYGYT
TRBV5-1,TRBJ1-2,ASSLAQGRNYGYT
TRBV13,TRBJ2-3,ASSSWTGSTTDTQY
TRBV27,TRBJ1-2,ASSFRLQGNYGYT
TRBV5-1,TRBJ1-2,ASHPANYGYT
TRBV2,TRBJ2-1,ASSETSYNEQF
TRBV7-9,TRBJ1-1,ASSPDGQRNTEAF
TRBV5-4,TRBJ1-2,ASTPRLGDYGYT
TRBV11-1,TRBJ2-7,ASSWGMAGEGTYEQY
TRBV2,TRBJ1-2,ASSDEALGRGGYT
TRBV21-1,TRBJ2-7,ASSSSLAGFYYEQY
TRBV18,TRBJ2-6,ASSPLAGGYGANVLT
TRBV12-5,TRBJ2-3,ASGLVLGGGYTDTQY
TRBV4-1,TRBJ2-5,ASSRKLAGEETQY
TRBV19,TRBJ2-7,ASRQGLAQGEQY
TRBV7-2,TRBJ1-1,ASSLESRVAF
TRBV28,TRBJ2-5,ASSLQYQETQY
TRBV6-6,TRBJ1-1,ASSSHEGEAF